The 16 T cell receptor beta chains reported below all come from one sample, sequenced in a study of cytomegalovirus exposure and HLA in healthy donors (dated by TCRdb to 2017 to 2019). Library construction relied on the immunoSEQ multiplex PCR assay. A mixture of 60 forward primers for TCR Vbeta segments and 13 reverse primers for TCR Jbeta segments was used in the multiplex PCR. Held by TCRdb, this immuneACCESS table contains in-frame sequences only and omits some clones. Under half of the omission traces to an unresolved V gene where checked; the cause of the rest is unknown. This sample gives 95,000 to 110,000 clones in total; roughly three quarters of them show up just once. The ten largest account for about 1.7% of the sample. The sequenced sample was PBMCs. These receptors all stem from a woman aged 40-49 years in good health and CMV-seronegative.

The chain couples TRBV19 to TRBJ1-1, with a possible D match to TRBD1 (6 bases). The CDR3 runs to 17 residues. Trimming removed 10 bases from V and 3 bases from J, with 27 bases in between. CDR1 LNHDA and CDR2 SQIVND come from the germline V gene (reference sequence). CDR3 bases: TGTGCCACCTTCGACGCGTCTAGACAGGAGGAGGACACTGAAGCTTTCTTT. Protein: CATFDASRQEEDTEAFF. The full variable domain, completed using reference TRBV19 and TRBJ1-1, is DGGITQSPKYLFRKEGQNVTLSCEQNLNHDAMYWYRQDPGQGLRLIYYSQIVNDFQKGDIAEGYSVSREKKESFPLTVTSAQKNPTAFYLCATFDASRQEEDTEAFFGQGTRLTVV.

The genes are TRBV10-3 and TRBJ2-7, with 8 bases that match TRBD2. After removal of 6 bases from V and 0 bases from J, the junction contained 4 bases not matched to a gene. The CDR3 is 14 amino acids. Germline assignment: CDR1 ENHRY and CDR2 SYGVKD. DNA for the CDR3: TGTGCCATCAGGGCCGGGACTAGCTCCTACGAGCAGTACTTC. Its protein product is CAIRAGTSSYEQYF.

The J gene is TRBJ1-2, the V gene TRBV27; 12 nucleotides align to TRBD1. V dropped 4 bases and J dropped 4; count of bases not matched to a gene: 10. The germline V gene encodes CDR1 MNHEY and CDR2 SMNVEV (reference sequence). The CDR3 totals 17 residues. This CDR3 is CASSSTGTGGYGYGYTF. CDR3 DNA sequence: TGTGCCAGCAGTTCTACCGGGACAGGGGGCTATGGCTATGGCTACACCTTC.

The rearrangement joins TRBV5-6 to TRBJ1-1; D not certain. Per the germline V gene, CDR1 is SGHDT and CDR2 is YYEEEE. The V end was cut by 2 bases, the J end by 1 base, with 6 bases between. This CDR3 contains 13 residues. The CDR3 loop reads CASSFFKNTEAFF. CDR3 nucleotide sequence: TGTGCCAGCAGCTTTTTCAAGAACACTGAAGCTTTCTTT.

This rearrangement joins TRBV30 to TRBJ2-2; 8 bases are a match to TRBD1. In germline, CDR1 is GTSNPN, CDR2 SVGIG (reference sequence). The CDR3 length is 18 residues. The trim removed 3 bases at V and 4 bases at J, leaving 16 bases unmatched. The CDR3 DNA follows: TGTGCCTGGAGGAGAAAAAAACAGGGGGGATGGGGCACCGGGGAGCTGTTTTTT. It encodes CAWRRKKQGGWGTGELFF.

The rearrangement uses TRBV6-5 and TRBJ2-7; D not resolved. The ends were cut back, 0 bases at V and 0 bases at J, with 9 bases in the middle. Germline V CDR1 and CDR2: MNHEY, SVGAGI. This CDR3 region has 15 residues. In nucleotides, the CDR3 is TGTGCCAGCAGTTACTCCCCAGGTAGCTCCTACGAGCAGTACTTC. Its translation is CASSYSPGSSYEQYF.

The J gene is TRBJ2-7, the V gene TRBV28, with 10 bases identical to TRBD1. The CDR3 contains 13 residues. Germline loops: CDR1 MDHEN, CDR2 SYDVKM. J was trimmed by 4 bases and V by 6 bases; bases with no gene match: 3. CDR3: CASRRQGAYEQYF. CDR3 sequence (DNA): TGTGCCAGCAGAAGACAGGGGGCTTACGAGCAGTACTTC. The full variable domain, rest sourced from reference TRBV28 and TRBJ2-7, is DVKVTQSSRYLVKRTGEKVFLECVQDMDHENMFWYRQDPGLGLRLIYFSYDVKMKEKGDIPEGYSVSREKKERFSLILESASTNQTSMYLCASRRQGAYEQYFGPGTRLTVT.

The table lists this clone with a few counts. The J gene is TRBJ1-2, the V gene TRBV28, with 7 bases identical to TRBD1. In germline, CDR1 is MDHEN, CDR2 SYDVKM. V shed 7 bases and J 2 bases; nucleotides not matched to a gene: 4. The CDR3 runs to 13 residues. The CDR3: CASTTGVNYGYTF. CDR3 in DNA: TGTGCCAGCACCACAGGGGTAAACTATGGCTACACCTTC.

V gene TRBV27 combines with J gene TRBJ2-7; 8 bases map to TRBD2. The trim removed 7 bases at V and 2 bases at J, leaving 4 bases unmatched. This CDR3 comprises 13 residues. Per the germline V gene, CDR1 is MNHEY and CDR2 is SMNVEV (reference sequence). The CDR3: CASKLAVPYEQYF. In DNA, the CDR3 is TGTGCCAGCAAACTAGCGGTTCCCTACGAGCAGTACTTC.

The chain carries TRBV27 and TRBJ2-7, with 7 bases lining up with TRBD1. This CDR3 spans 15 amino acids. J gave up 4 bases and V 5 bases, and 11 bases lay outside the gene matches. Germline CDR1 reads MNHEY; CDR2 reads SMNVEV (reference sequence). The CDR3 sequence is CASSLRRAGGYEQYF. CDR3 in DNA: TGTGCCAGCAGTCTGCGGCGGGCAGGGGGATACGAGCAGTACTTC.

The chain uses TRBV9 and TRBJ1-6; D is undetermined. This CDR3 comprises 13 residues. The V gene lost 4 bases and the J gene lost 7 bases, with 9 bases spanning the gap. CDR1 is SGDLS, CDR2 YYNGEE, per germline. CDR3 amino acids: CASSSSFNSPLHF. CDR3 in DNA: TGTGCCAGCAGCTCGTCCTTCAATTCACCCCTCCACTTT.

Turning to this clone: The CDR3 ends on some other residue instead of the conserved phenylalanine or tryptophan, so this is likely a read error. This chain connects TRBV7-2 to TRBJ1-2; 9 bases agree with TRBD1. V lost 5 bases and J lost 7; bases outside the gene matches: 11. There are 15 residues in the CDR3. The germline V gene encodes CDR1 SGHTA and CDR2 FQGNSA. The DNA of the CDR3 is TGTGCCAGCAGCCCCGCCGGGACAGGGACTCGTGGCTACACCCTC. Amino acids: CASSPAGTGTRGYTL.

V is TRBV6-1 and J is TRBJ1-6; no definite D call. This CDR3 contains 14 residues. Germline CDR1 reads MNHNS; CDR2 reads SASEGT. Trimming took off 2 bases at V and 2 bases at J, with 4 bases between the two ends. The CDR3 DNA is TGTGCCAGCAGTGAATTAACCTATAATTCACCCCTCCACTTT. Amino acid sequence: CASSELTYNSPLHF.

This clone came up a few times. This sequence joins TRBV18 and TRBJ2-5; 7 positions agree with TRBD1. The CDR3 contains 13 residues. Germline V CDR1 and CDR2: KGHSH, LQKENI. With V trimmed by 3 bases and J by 5 bases, 3 bases remained unmatched. This CDR3 reads CASSPTGLETQYF. As DNA, the CDR3 is TGTGCCAGCTCACCGACAGGGCTGGAGACCCAGTACTTC.

J is TRBJ2-7 and V is TRBV19; 11 bases match TRBD1. Trimming at V came to 7 bases and at J to 2 bases, leaving 4 bases not matched to a gene. The CDR3 length is 14 residues. Germline V gene lookup returns CDR1 LNHDA and CDR2 SQIVND (reference sequence). CDR3 in amino acids: CASKRDRGTYEQYF. The CDR3 region has the DNA TGTGCCAGTAAGCGGGACAGGGGGACCTACGAGCAGTACTTC. Full variable domain (remainder filled in from reference TRBV19 and TRBJ2-7): DGGITQSPKYLFRKEGQNVTLSCEQNLNHDAMYWYRQDPGQGLRLIYYSQIVNDFQKGDIAEGYSVSREKKESFPLTVTSAQKNPTAFYLCASKRDRGTYEQYFGPGTRLTVT.

This clone appeared a single time. This rearrangement joins TRBV5-6 to TRBJ2-3, with D perhaps TRBD1 (5 bases). The CDR3 covers 17 residues. The germline V gene has CDR1 SGHDT and CDR2 YYEEEE. Deletions cut 0 bases from V and 5 bases from J, with 19 bases between. CDR3 DNA: TGTGCCAGCAGCTTGGAGGTCAGGGCAACAAGGGGAGATACGCAGTATTTT. This translates into CASSLEVRATRGDTQYF.